This T cell receptor beta chain was sequenced in a study of T cell clonality in common variable immunodeficiency. Both groups were predominantly of Caucasian heritage. Study-wide findings and caveats: In common variable immunodeficiency, TCR beta chains reportedly carried fewer deletions and N-nucleotide insertions. CVID subjects shared fewer TCRbeta clones than healthy controls did. Authors noted CVID clonality's cause needs subpopulation repertoire sequencing.

CDR1 is MNHEY, CDR2 SVGEGT, per germline. Trimming took 2 bases from V and 0 from J, leaving 3 bases between them. This CDR3 region has 13 residues. Clones were sequenced by immunoSEQ multiplex PCR, and TCRdb holds only the in-frame ones, with some missing. The data show about 81,000 clones, with none appearing a single time. This clone was observed many times. Its antigen is undetermined. The observed sequence ends 3 residues before the CDR3 terminus, with the missing tail filled in from the germline J gene. The chain combines TRBV6-2 or TRBV6-3 with TRBJ2-3; no firm D call. Sequencing was done on a sample of peripheral blood mononuclear cells. The receptor was isolated from a person aged 18-70 years in good health. CDR3 sequence: CASSYLSTDTQYF. The part of the CDR3 DNA that was read is TGTGCCAGCAGTTACCTTAGCACAGATACG.